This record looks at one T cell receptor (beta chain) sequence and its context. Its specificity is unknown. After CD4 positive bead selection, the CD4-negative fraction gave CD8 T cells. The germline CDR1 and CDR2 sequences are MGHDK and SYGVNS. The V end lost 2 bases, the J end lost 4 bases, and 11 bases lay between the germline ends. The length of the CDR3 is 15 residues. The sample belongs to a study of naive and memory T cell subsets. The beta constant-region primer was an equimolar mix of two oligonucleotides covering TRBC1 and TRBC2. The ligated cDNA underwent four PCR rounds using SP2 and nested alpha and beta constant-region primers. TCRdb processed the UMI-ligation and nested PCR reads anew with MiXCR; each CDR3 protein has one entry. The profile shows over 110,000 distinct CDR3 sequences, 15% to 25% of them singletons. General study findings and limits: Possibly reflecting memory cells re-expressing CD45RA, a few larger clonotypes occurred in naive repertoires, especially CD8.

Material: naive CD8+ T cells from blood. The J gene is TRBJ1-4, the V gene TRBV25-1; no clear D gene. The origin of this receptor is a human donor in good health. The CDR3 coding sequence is TGTGCCAGCAGTGAAAACGCGGCGGTTAATGAAAAACTGTTTTTT. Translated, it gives CASSENAAVNEKLFF.